This TCR beta chain was found in a study of blood T cell repertoires in COVID-19. Study information: T cells, B-cell-depleted T cells, or PBMCs supplied cDNA or gDNA.

Study processing details: Counts of nucleated cells, estimated from reference gene primer amplification, were obtained. Profiled with immunoSEQ multiplex PCR; TCRdb holds only in-frame clones, not every one. V, J and clone size derive from that table, while D and trimming were established from the DNA sequence. The table has approximately 190,000 clones, 82% seen once. Trimming took 0 bases from V and 2 from J; bases not matched to a gene: 8. The CDR3 length is 17 residues. The germline V gene has CDR1 LNHNV and CDR2 YYDKDF (reference sequence). This clone was seen a few times. The Seattle patients, enrolled during active infection, were followed longitudinally.

This receptor was obtained from a woman aged 55-69 years with COVID-19, enrolled during active disease. The chain carries TRBV15 and TRBJ2-7; TRBD2 agrees at 9 bases. The sequencing sample was made of peripheral blood. The CDR3 sequence is CATSRDRAAGGTYEQYF. CDR3 sequence (DNA): TGTGCCACCAGCAGAGATCGGGCAGCGGGAGGAACCTACGAGCAGTACTTC.